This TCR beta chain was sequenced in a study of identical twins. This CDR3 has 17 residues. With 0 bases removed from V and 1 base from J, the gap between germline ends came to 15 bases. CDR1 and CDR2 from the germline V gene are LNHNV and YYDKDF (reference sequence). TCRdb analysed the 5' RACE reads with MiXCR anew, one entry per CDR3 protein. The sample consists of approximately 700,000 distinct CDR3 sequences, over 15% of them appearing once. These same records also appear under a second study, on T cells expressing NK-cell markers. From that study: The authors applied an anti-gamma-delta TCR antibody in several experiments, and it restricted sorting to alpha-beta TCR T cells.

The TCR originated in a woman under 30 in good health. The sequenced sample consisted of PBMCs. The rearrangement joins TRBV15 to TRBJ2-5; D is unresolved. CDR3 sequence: CATSRDSIGQSQETQYF. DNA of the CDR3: TGTGCCACCAGCAGAGACTCGATCGGGCAGTCCCAAGAGACCCAGTACTTC.